The next 18 T cell receptor beta chains were all read from a single sample in a study of blood T cell repertoires in COVID-19. This table comes from immunoSEQ multiplex PCR, and its TCRdb copy is limited to in-frame clones, with some not included. This table holds around 300,000 clones, around nine tenths found once. The sample comprised PBMCs or T cells enriched from blood (not recorded which). The receptors were gathered from a man under 40 who had recovered from COVID-19.

The chain carries TRBV10-2 and TRBJ2-7; TRBD1 matches 8 bases. The ends lost 6 bases at V and 3 bases at J; junction bases unmatched: 4. The CDR3 consists of 13 residues. CDR1 is WSHSY, CDR2 SAAADI, per germline. The DNA for the CDR3 is TGCGCCAGCAGGGGGACAGGAGGCTACGAGCAGTACTTC. It codes for CASRGTGGYEQYF.

The rearrangement joins TRBV28 to TRBJ1-5, with D perhaps matching TRBD1 (5 bases). CDR1 and CDR2 (germline): MDHEN, SYDVKM. V lost 2 bases and J 2 bases, leaving 10 bases between the germline ends. The CDR3 has 15 residues. The CDR3 loop is CASSLGGTGNQPQHF. In nucleotides, the CDR3 is TGTGCCAGCAGTTTAGGGGGGACGGGCAATCAGCCCCAGCATTTT.

The J gene is TRBJ2-7, the V gene TRBV18, with 7 bases lining up with TRBD1. The germline CDR1 and CDR2 sequences are KGHSH and LQKENI. V gave up 0 bases and J gave up 4 bases; unmatched junction bases: 12. The CDR3 covers 17 residues. The CDR3 is CASSPPPRGQTVYEQYF. The CDR3 DNA reads as TGTGCCAGCTCACCACCCCCTCGGGGACAGACTGTGTACGAGCAGTACTTC.

The V and J genes are TRBV27 and TRBJ2-5, with D uncertain. There are 15 residues in the CDR3. Germline V gene sequence: CDR1 MNHEY, CDR2 SMNVEV (reference sequence). V shed 3 bases and J shed 2 bases, with 13 bases lying between them. Written as DNA, the CDR3 is TGTGCCAGCAGTTTGTCTTTCGGCGGTCAAGAGACCCAGTACTTC. Translating gives CASSLSFGGQETQYF.

For this clone: The same CDR3 is also encoded by other DNA sequences in this sample. This chain uses TRBV7-9 with TRBJ2-3, with 11 bases that match TRBD2. Germline CDR1 and CDR2: SEHNR and FQNEAQ (reference sequence). This CDR3 is 16 amino acids long. V was clipped by 2 bases and J by 3 bases; unmatched bases: 4. CDR3 region: CASSLSRLAGTDTQYF. Here the CDR3 DNA reads TGTGCCAGCAGCTTATCGCGACTAGCGGGAACAGATACGCAGTATTTT.

The count of this clone is one. This rearrangement joins TRBV7-9 to TRBJ2-5; 9 bases line up with TRBD1. V shed 5 bases and J 3 bases; nucleotides not matched to a gene: 7. The CDR3 sequence is 15 residues long. Germline values: CDR1 SEHNR, CDR2 FQNEAQ (reference sequence). The CDR3 DNA is TGTGCCAGCAGCAGAGGGACAGGGACGGAAGAGACCCAGTACTTC. Translated: CASSRGTGTEETQYF.

The V call is TRBV20-1, the J call TRBJ2-1; D is undetermined. Germline CDR1 DFQATT, CDR2 SNEGSKA (reference sequence). V was pared by 3 bases and J by 2 bases, with 11 bases between. The CDR3 totals 14 residues. CDR3 DNA sequence: TGCAGTGCTAGTTCCGGGTTCCCCTACAATGAGCAGTTCTTC. Protein product: CSASSGFPYNEQFF.

V is TRBV10-3 and J is TRBJ1-1, with 8 nucleotides matching TRBD1. V trimming: 4 bases; J trimming: 3 bases; junction bases outside the gene matches: 4. This CDR3 comprises 14 residues. CDR1 and CDR2 from the germline V gene are ENHRY and SYGVKD. The CDR3 DNA reads as TGTGCCATCAGTGTGTCGACAGGGGACACTGAAGCTTTCTTT. It is translated as CAISVSTGDTEAFF.

This clone was counted once. The chain is built from TRBV10-3 and TRBJ2-7; 8 nucleotides line up with TRBD2. The germline V gene encodes CDR1 ENHRY and CDR2 SYGVKD. J was trimmed by 0 bases and V by 0 bases; bases with no gene match: 7. The CDR3 runs to 17 residues. Written as DNA, the CDR3 is TGTGCCATCAGTGAGTCGATAGGGACTAGTCGCTCCTACGAGCAGTACTTC. As protein: CAISESIGTSRSYEQYF.

The rearrangement joins TRBV28 to TRBJ2-5; TRBD2 is a possible D gene (6 bases). Trimming pared 5 bases from V and 4 bases from J, leaving 17 bases between. CDR1 is MDHEN, CDR2 SYDVKM, per germline. CDR3 size: 15 residues. The CDR3 nucleotides read TGTGCCAGCAGTGACGGATCTTTGGGGGGAGAGACCCAGTACTTC. Amino acid sequence: CASSDGSLGGETQYF.

This chain connects TRBV7-3 to TRBJ2-2; D uncertain. This CDR3 is built from 14 residues. V was pared by 3 bases and J by 2 bases, with 7 bases between. Looked up from germline, CDR1 is SGHTA and CDR2 is FQGTGA. CDR3 nucleotides: TGTGCCAGCAGCTTTCAGGTTAACACCGGGGAGCTGTTTTTT. This translates into CASSFQVNTGELFF.

The V and J genes are TRBV25-1 and TRBJ1-2; TRBD1 aligns across 7 bases. J was trimmed by 3 bases and V by 7 bases; bases with no gene match: 2. The CDR3 covers 12 residues. Germline lookup yields CDR1 MGHDK and CDR2 SYGVNS. In DNA form, the CDR3 reads TGTGCCAGCACCACAGGGGACTATGGCTACACCTTC. The encoded protein is CASTTGDYGYTF.

This chain links TRBV6-6 with TRBJ1-2; 11 positions match TRBD1. The V segment lost 5 bases and the J segment 2 bases; nucleotides outside the gene matches: 28. Per the germline V gene, CDR1 is MNHNY and CDR2 is SVGAGI (reference sequence). The CDR3 runs to 23 residues. CDR3 nucleotide sequence: TGTGCCAGCAGTCCCACCTCCCCCTGGACAGGGGGCGCGATGAAAGGGCGGAACTATGGCTACACCTTC. As protein: CASSPTSPWTGGAMKGRNYGYTF.

The chain links TRBV30 to TRBJ1-2; D is unclear. The V end was cut by 4 bases, the J end by 4 bases, with 10 bases between. Germline-derived CDR1 and CDR2 are GTSNPN and SVGIG (reference sequence). This CDR3 is built from 12 residues. CDR3: CAWTRTTYGYTF. CDR3 bases: TGTGCCTGGACGAGAACTACCTATGGCTACACCTTC.

The chain carries TRBV6-5 and TRBJ2-5, with 11 bases that match TRBD2. V lost 5 bases, J lost 5 bases, and 7 bases stayed unmatched. The CDR3 consists of 15 residues. Germline V gene sequence: CDR1 MNHEY, CDR2 SVGAGI. The CDR3 DNA reads TGTGCCAGCAGTATAGCGGGGGGGCCCGGGGAGACCCAGTACTTC. Its protein product is CASSIAGGPGETQYF.

This chain uses TRBV20-1 with TRBJ2-2; 8 nucleotides agree with TRBD2. CDR3 length equals 15 residues. J was trimmed by 4 bases and V by 3 bases; bases with no gene match: 7. Germline-derived CDR1 and CDR2 are DFQATT and SNEGSKA (reference sequence). The CDR3 spells CSASVGGGTTGELFF. DNA of the CDR3: TGCAGTGCTAGTGTGGGCGGGGGGACCACCGGGGAGCTGTTTTTT.

This chain connects TRBV7-9 to TRBJ2-7; TRBD1 matches 8 bases. This CDR3 has 14 amino acids. Germline loops: CDR1 SEHNR, CDR2 FQNEAQ (reference sequence). V dropped 5 bases and J dropped 3; count of bases not matched to a gene: 6. The DNA for the CDR3 is TGTGCCAGCAGCCTCGGACAGGGAGACTACGAGCAGTACTTC. Its protein product is CASSLGQGDYEQYF. Drawing the rest from reference TRBV7-9 and TRBJ2-7, the complete variable domain is DTGVSQNPRHKITKRGQNVTFRCDPISEHNRLYWYRQTLGQGPEFLTYFQNEAQLEKSRLLSDRFSAERPKGSFSTLEIQRTEQGDSAMYLCASSLGQGDYEQYFGPGTRLTVT.

The chain links TRBV7-9 to TRBJ2-1, with D possibly matching TRBD1 (5 bases). The CDR3 loop spans 12 amino acids. Germline values: CDR1 SEHNR, CDR2 FQNEAQ (reference sequence). V lost 6 bases and J lost 9, with 12 bases in between. The CDR3 reads CASRSRDGEQFF. CDR3 DNA: TGTGCCAGCAGGAGCAGGGATGGTGAGCAGTTCTTC.